This T cell receptor (beta chain) came from a study of cytomegalovirus exposure and HLA in healthy donors. Use of 60 Vbeta and 13 Jbeta primers characterized the PCR. Here immunoSEQ multiplex PCR was the method, and the copy in TCRdb shows in-frame clones only, minus some. The table lists fewer than 120,000 clones, less than 85% of them singletons. Losses at the gene ends were 4 bases for V and 4 bases for J; bases not matched to a gene: 9. The CDR3 is made up of 16 amino acids. Germline loops: CDR1 SGDLS, CDR2 YYNGEE. The chain carries TRBV9 and TRBJ2-2; TRBD2 matches 8 bases. The material sequenced was PBMCs. The receptor comes from a man aged 25-45 years in good health and CMV-seropositive. The CDR3 here is CASSPGPGGLTGELFF. The CDR3 DNA sequence: TGTGCCAGCAGCCCGGGTCCGGGGGGGCTCACCGGGGAGCTGTTTTTT.